This T cell receptor beta chain was sequenced for a study of CD8 T cells in Susac syndrome. A quantity of roughly 0.5 to 1 ug RNA underwent reverse transcription using random hexamers. Across 54 Vbeta and 13 Jbeta, immunoSEQ multiplex PCR amplified TCR beta CDR3. MiXCR was run by TCRdb on the immunoSEQ multiplex PCR reads, yielding one entry per CDR3 protein. Here the sample spans roughly 200,000 distinct CDR3 sequences, roughly 94% being singletons. CDR1 KGHSH and CDR2 LQKENI come from the germline V gene. This CDR3 spans 14 amino acids. V lost 6 bases to trimming and J lost 0 bases, with 9 bases between them. Susac syndrome patients met recently defined diagnostic criteria for definite or probable disease. While CD8+ and CD4+ T cells were isolated negatively, TEMRA cells were enriched by FACS.

Material: CD4+ T cells from PBMCs. This clonotype originated in a human donor with Susac syndrome. V usage is TRBV18 and J usage is TRBJ1-5, with D unclear. CDR3 sequence: CASSLTDSNQPQHF. As DNA, the CDR3 is TGTGCCAGCTCTCTTACAGATAGCAATCAGCCCCAGCATTTT. Variable domain in full (rest from reference TRBV18 and TRBJ1-5): NAGVMQNPRHLVRRRGQEARLRCSPMKGHSHVYWYRQLPEEGLKFMVYLQKENIIDESGMPKERFSAEFPKEGPSILRIQQVVRGDSAAYFCASSLTDSNQPQHFGDGTRLSIL.